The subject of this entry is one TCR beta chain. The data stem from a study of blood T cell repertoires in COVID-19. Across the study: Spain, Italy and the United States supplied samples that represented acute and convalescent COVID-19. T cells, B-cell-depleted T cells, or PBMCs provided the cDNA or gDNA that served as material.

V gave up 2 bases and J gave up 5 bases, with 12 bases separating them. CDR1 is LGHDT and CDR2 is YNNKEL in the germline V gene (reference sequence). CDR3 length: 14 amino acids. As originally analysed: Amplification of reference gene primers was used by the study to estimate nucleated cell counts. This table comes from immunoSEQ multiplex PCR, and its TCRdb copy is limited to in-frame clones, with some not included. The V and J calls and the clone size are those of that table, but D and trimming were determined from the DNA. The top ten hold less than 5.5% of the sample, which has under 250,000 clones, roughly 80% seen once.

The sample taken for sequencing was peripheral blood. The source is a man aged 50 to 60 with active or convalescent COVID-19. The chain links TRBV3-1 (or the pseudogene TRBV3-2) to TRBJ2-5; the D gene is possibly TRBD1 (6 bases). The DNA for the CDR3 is TGTGCCAGCAGCCAAAGGGGGTTGAGTGAGACCCAGTACTTC. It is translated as CASSQRGLSETQYF.